This T cell receptor beta chain was captured in a study of T cell responses to AZD1222 COVID-19 vaccine. Overall study results and limits: At baseline, just six AZD1222 recipients tested seropositive. Repertoire sampling occurred only after the peak T cell response. Females made up more of the donors, who were largely white British, and clonal diversity may have come out too low.

Trimming left V 5 bases short and J 10 bases short, with 12 bases between. This CDR3 is 12 amino acids long. Germline-derived CDR1 and CDR2 are LNHNV and YYDKDF (reference sequence). Libraries were prepared by immunoSEQ multiplex PCR; TCRdb keeps only in-frame clonotypes and omits some of them. The sample carries 100,000 to 150,000 clones, about 88% recorded once. As for this clone: Its antigen remains unknown.

Analysis merged second doses at about 4 or about 12 weeks. The sequence came from an adult who received the AZD1222 COVID-19 vaccine. The rearrangement uses TRBV15 and TRBJ2-1; weak D call: TRBD2 (5 bases). The material sequenced was peripheral blood, taken 28 days after the second AZD1222 dose. The chain's CDR3 is CATSAGNLEQFF. In DNA form, the CDR3 reads TGTGCCACCAGCGCCGGGAATTTGGAGCAGTTCTTC.